Listed below are T cell receptor beta chains from one sample, sequenced in a study of blood T cell repertoires in COVID-19. TCRdb keeps only in-frame clones here, not all; method: immunoSEQ multiplex PCR. Among 90,000 to 100,000 clones listed, approximately 80% were seen once. Sample: peripheral blood. These receptors originate from a man aged 55 to 70 with acute or convalescent COVID-19. CDR3s include the opening cysteine and the closing phenylalanine or tryptophan. The D gene is left open where the match is weak. Only part of the rows carry a size: once, few, many, or a class if the clone is expanded.

TRBV5-1,-,-,TRBJ2-1,TGCGCCAGCAGCCCCTCCGGGGTCCCCTACAATGAGCAGTTCTTC,CASSPSGVPYNEQFF
TRBV12-3/TRBV12-4,TRBD1,-,TRBJ1-2,TGTGCCAGCAGCCTACAGGGGGTAGTTGGCTACACCTTC,CASSLQGVVGYTF
TRBV18,-,-,TRBJ1-1,TGTGCCAGCTCACCACCAGGCCGGGGTAGCACTGAAGCTTTCTTT,CASSPPGRGSTEAFF
TRBV19,-,-,TRBJ1-2,TGTGCCAGTAGTCCAACATCCACAGCGCCGGGGGATGGCTACACCTTC,CASSPTSTAPGDGYTF
TRBV29-1,-,-,TRBJ1-1,TGCAGCGGATCAGACGGGGGGGGCACTGAAGCTTTCTTT,CSGSDGGGTEAFF
TRBV24-1,TRBD2,-,TRBJ2-1,TGTGCCACCAAGACTCCCTCGGGGGGGAGCTCCTACAATGAGCAGTTCTTC,CATKTPSGGSSYNEQFF
TRBV3-1/TRBV3-2,TRBD1,-,TRBJ2-1,TGTGCCAGCAGCCCGGGACAGCTCTTCAAGCAGTTCTTC,CASSPGQLFKQFF
TRBV6-2/TRBV6-3,-,-,TRBJ2-7,TGTGCCAGCAGTCAGACCGGGACTCCGTTCTACGAGCAGTACTTC,CASSQTGTPFYEQYF
TRBV6-6,-,-,TRBJ1-3,TGTGCCAGCAGTTATCTCCAGGCTGGAAACACCATATATTTT,CASSYLQAGNTIYF
TRBV5-1,-,-,TRBJ2-3,TGCGCCAGCAGCTTGTATGGTCTGGGGGGTTTTTTAGATACGCAGTATTTT,CASSLYGLGGFLDTQYF
TRBV7-2,TRBD1,-,TRBJ1-2,TGTGCCAGCAGCCTGGGACAGTCCTATGGCTACACCTTC,CASSLGQSYGYTF
TRBV24-1,TRBD1,-,TRBJ2-2,TGTGCCACCAGTGATTTCGACAGGGACACCGGGGAGCTGTTTTTT,CATSDFDRDTGELFF
TRBV19,TRBD1,-,TRBJ2-7,TGTGCCAGTAGTAAAAGCCGGGACAGGGGATCCTACGAGCAGTACTTC,CASSKSRDRGSYEQYF
TRBV6-6,TRBD1,-,TRBJ2-4,TGTGCCAGCAGTTACGGCCGGGACAGTGTGAACATTCAGTACTTC,CASSYGRDSVNIQYF
TRBV20-1,TRBD1,-,TRBJ1-6,TGCAGTGCTAGTCCGAGTAGGGGGGACAGGCAAAATACAAACCATTCACCCCTCCACTTT,CSASPSRGDRQNTNHSPLHF
TRBV5-5,-,-,TRBJ1-6,TGTGCCAGCAGCGACAATCCGGGACTCAATTCACCCCTCCACTTT,CASSDNPGLNSPLHF
TRBV28,-,-,TRBJ1-6,TGTGCCAGCAGGAGGCAGGGTGGCGCACCCCTCCACTTT,CASRRQGGAPLHF
TRBV19,-,few,TRBJ1-2,TGTGCCAGTAGTACGAGATCCGGACACGGCGGCGGGGTCTATGGCTACACCTTC,CASSTRSGHGGGVYGYTF
TRBV5-1,TRBD1,-,TRBJ1-1,TGCGCCAGCAGCTTACCCGGGACAGGAGCGAACACTGAAGCTTTCTTT,CASSLPGTGANTEAFF
TRBV5-1,TRBD1,-,TRBJ1-5,TGCGCCAGCAGCTTGGGTCTCAGGGGGGAACCCCAGCATTTT,CASSLGLRGEPQHF
TRBV28,TRBD1,-,TRBJ1-5,TGTGCCAGCAGGGACAGGGGTCCGAGCAATCAGCCCCAGCATTTT,CASRDRGPSNQPQHF
TRBV19,TRBD1,-,TRBJ1-5,TGTGCCAGTAGTATAGGGACAGGGAATAGCAATCAGCCCCAGCATTTT,CASSIGTGNSNQPQHF
TRBV6-5,-,-,TRBJ1-1,TGTGCCAGCAGTTACTCAGCCCCAGGGGTCACTGAAGCTTTCTTT,CASSYSAPGVTEAFF
TRBV3-1/TRBV3-2,-,-,TRBJ2-5,TGTGCCAGCAGCCGAAGGGGGGGGGTAGAGACCCAGTACTTC,CASSRRGGVETQYF
TRBV6-2/TRBV6-3,-,-,TRBJ1-5,TGTGCCAGCAGTTCTCACATGGGCAATCAGCCCCAGCATTTT,CASSSHMGNQPQHF
TRBV5-1,-,-,TRBJ1-3,TGCGCCAGCAGTCTGAACAGGGCGCAGGAAGGAAACACCATATATTTT,CASSLNRAQEGNTIYF
TRBV28,TRBD2,few,TRBJ2-3,TGTGCCAGCACCCTGCTTAGCGGGCCTCCCTATGGCACAGATACGCAGTATTTT,CASTLLSGPPYGTDTQYF
TRBV7-8,-,-,TRBJ2-1,TGTGCCAGCAGCTTAGGAACAGAGAATGAGCAGTTCTTC,CASSLGTENEQFF
TRBV4-1,TRBD1,-,TRBJ2-7,TGCGCCAGCAGCCCGGGACAGATTCCTTACGAGCAGTACTTC,CASSPGQIPYEQYF
TRBV5-5,TRBD1,few,TRBJ1-5,TGTGCCAGCAGCTTAGAGTGGGAGACAGGGCCGAATCAGCCCCAGCATTTT,CASSLEWETGPNQPQHF
TRBV3-1/TRBV3-2,TRBD1,-,TRBJ1-1,TGTGCCAGCAGTACTCACAGGGGAGGGAACACTGAAGCTTTCTTT,CASSTHRGGNTEAFF
TRBV5-5,-,-,TRBJ1-5,TGTGCCAGCAGCTTTCTGGCAGGATCCATTGGTCAGCCCCAGCATTTT,CASSFLAGSIGQPQHF
TRBV5-4,TRBD1,once,TRBJ1-4,TGTGCCAGCAGCCCCGGGACAGGGAATGAAAAACTGTTTTTT,CASSPGTGNEKLFF
TRBV7-2,-,-,TRBJ1-6,TGTGCCAGCAGCGTTATCGGGGGGGCACCCCTCCACTTT,CASSVIGGAPLHF
TRBV6-6,-,-,TRBJ1-2,TGTGCCAGCAGTCCCCTGTCGGGGGGCTACACCTTC,CASSPLSGGYTF
TRBV19,TRBD1,-,TRBJ1-6,TGTGCCAGTAGCTTGGACAGGGCGGTTGCGGCGGCACCCCTCCACTTT,CASSLDRAVAAAPLHF
TRBV28,-,-,TRBJ1-5,TGTGCCAGCAGTTGGACACCTTATAGCAATCAGCCCCAGCATTTT,CASSWTPYSNQPQHF
TRBV6-5,-,few,TRBJ1-5,TGTGCCAGCAGAGGTCACAGGGACCCTAATCAGCCCCAGCATTTT,CASRGHRDPNQPQHF
TRBV4-1,-,-,TRBJ2-5,TGCGCCAGCAGCCAAGGTTCAGGGGCCCCCCAAGAGACCCAGTACTTC,CASSQGSGAPQETQYF
TRBV7-6,TRBD1,-,TRBJ2-2,TGTGCCAGCAATCCCGATACCGGGACAGGCACCGGGGAGCTGTTTTTT,CASNPDTGTGTGELFF
TRBV28,-,-,TRBJ1-1,TGTGCCAGCCTTAGGGAGATGAACACTGAAGCTTTCTTT,CASLREMNTEAFF
TRBV28,TRBD1,-,TRBJ2-5,TGTGCCTCGGGACAGGGGTTGGAGACCCAGTACTTC,CASGQGLETQYF
TRBV18,-,-,TRBJ2-5,TGTGCCAGCTCACCACTTTCTGAGACCCAGTACTTC,CASSPLSETQYF
TRBV28,TRBD1,once,TRBJ2-1,TGTGCCAGCAGTTTTTTTGGGACAGGGGTGGCTAATGAGCAGTTCTTC,CASSFFGTGVANEQFF
TRBV7-9,-,-,TRBJ1-4,TGTGCCAGCAGCTTAGAGGCGGGTGGACTGTTTTTT,CASSLEAGGLFF
TRBV19,TRBD2,-,TRBJ2-1,TGTGCCAGTAGTATCTTTTCCCCCGGGACTATCTCCTACAATGAGCAGTTCTTC,CASSIFSPGTISYNEQFF
TRBV4-3,TRBD1,few,TRBJ1-2,TGCGCCAGCAGCCAAGATATGGGACAGTTATATGGCTACACCTTC,CASSQDMGQLYGYTF
TRBV14,-,-,TRBJ1-1,TGTGCCAGCAGCCGGGCAGGGATGAACACTGAAGCTTTCTTT,CASSRAGMNTEAFF
TRBV4-1,TRBD2,hyperexpanded,TRBJ2-3,TGCGCCAGCAGCCAAGCGGAGGTGGGACTAGCGGGGGGCAGCACAGATACGCAGTATTTT,CASSQAEVGLAGGSTDTQYF
TRBV7-2,TRBD2,-,TRBJ2-1,TGTGCCAGCAGCTTCTTGGCGGGGGGGCCTTACAATGAGCAGTTCTTC,CASSFLAGGPYNEQFF
TRBV9,TRBD1,once,TRBJ2-7,TGTGCCAGCAGCACCGAGGGGACAGCTTTTCTCTACGAGCAGTACTTC,CASSTEGTAFLYEQYF
TRBV14,-,-,TRBJ2-5,TGTGCCAGCAGCCAAGATTTGCGGCAAGAGACCCAGTACTTC,CASSQDLRQETQYF
TRBV14,-,-,TRBJ2-3,TGTGCCAGCAGCCACTATGTCACGAGGAATACGCAGTATTTT,CASSHYVTRNTQYF
TRBV3-1/TRBV3-2,TRBD2,-,TRBJ2-1,TGTGCCAGCAGCCCATTCAGGGAGGGTGAGCAGTTCTTC,CASSPFREGEQFF
TRBV10-2,-,-,TRBJ2-6,TGCGCCAGCAGTGAGCTACAGGTCTCTGGGGCCAACGTCCTGACTTTC,CASSELQVSGANVLTF
TRBV4-3,-,-,TRBJ2-7,TGCGCCAGCAGCCAAGATCGGGTTTTGGGGCGGTTGTACTTC,CASSQDRVLGRLYF